The present T cell receptor (beta chain) was sequenced within a study of blood T cells in healthy people across ages. A J-beta primer mix and a sample-barcoded 5' primer were used in a second PCR of roughly 6 to 11 cycles. Per-sample output comprised a minimum of 3 million paired-end reads containing CDR3. TCRdb passed the 5' RACE reads through MiXCR, listing each CDR3 protein once. The sample holds 900,000 to 950,000 distinct CDR3 sequences, 29% seen once. The CDR3 loop spans 16 amino acids. V was clipped by 0 bases and J by 1 base; unmatched bases: 5. CDR1 and CDR2 from the germline V gene are SGHRS and YFSETQ. These data are also associated with another study on T cells of mothers and their children. That report adds: Versus unrelated pairs, overlap was slightly higher in related mother-child pairs, without reaching significance.

The sequenced material came from blood. The sequence derives from a woman in her thirties or forties in good health. The rearrangement uses TRBV5-1 and TRBJ2-3; TRBD1 agrees at 7 bases. CDR3 bases: TGCGCCAGCAGCTTGGGGGGGACAGTCGGCACAGATACGCAGTATTTT. Encoded protein: CASSLGGTVGTDTQYF.